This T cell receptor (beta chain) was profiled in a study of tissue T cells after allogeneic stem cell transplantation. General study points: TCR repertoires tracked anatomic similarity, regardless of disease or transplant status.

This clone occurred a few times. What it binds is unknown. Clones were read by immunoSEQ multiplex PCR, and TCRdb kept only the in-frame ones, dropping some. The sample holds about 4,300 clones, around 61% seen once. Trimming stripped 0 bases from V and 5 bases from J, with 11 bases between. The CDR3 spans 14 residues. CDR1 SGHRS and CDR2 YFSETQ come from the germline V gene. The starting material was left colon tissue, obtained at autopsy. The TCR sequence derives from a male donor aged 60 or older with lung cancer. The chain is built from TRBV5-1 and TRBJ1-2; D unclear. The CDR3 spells CASSLAQTVYGYTF. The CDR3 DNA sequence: TGCGCCAGCAGCTTGGCTCAGACCGTTTATGGCTACACCTTC.